This TCR beta chain was recorded in a study of T-cell reconstitution after alpha-beta-depleted transplantation in children. The CDR3 sequence is 15 residues long. In germline, CDR1 is SGHNT, CDR2 YYREEE (reference sequence). Trimming left V 2 bases short and J 4 bases short, with 13 bases between. This clonotype was counted a few times. The antigen is unknown. Study results and limitations: Diversity of TCRbeta at day 60 was high in some patients, arising from surviving recipient T cells and thymic progenitors. T-cell counts and diversity at one year following transplant were attributed mainly to newly produced T cells.

A library of TCRbeta sequences, prepared with unique molecular identifiers, was generated. One entry per CDR3 protein results from TCRdb running MiXCR on the PCR reads. The sample lists fewer than 550,000 distinct CDR3 sequences, roughly an eighth seen once, with 12% to 15% in the top ten. This material consisted of PBMCs, mostly from graft donor cells, taken 180 days after TCRalphabeta/CD19-depleted stem cell transplant. This receptor was identified in a female patient aged 2-15 years who had a stem cell transplant for aplastic anemia, so the T cells may come from the graft donor. The chain couples TRBV5-4 to TRBJ1-3; no definite D call. CDR3 bases: TGTGCCAGCAGCTTTGGACCGTGCTTCGGAAACACCATATATTTT. Translation: CASSFGPCFGNTIYF.